Described below is a single T cell receptor beta chain sequence and its context. Its antigen is not identified. As part of library construction, unique molecular identifiers were attached to individual cDNA molecules. TCRdb passed the 5' RACE reads through MiXCR, listing each CDR3 protein once. The data contain tens of thousands of distinct CDR3 sequences, roughly an eighth of them singletons. This sample is drawn from a study of early T cells in non-severe SARS-CoV-2 infection. Overall study results and limits: The study's VDJdb matching favored anti-spike CD8 responses and missed private and CD4 specificities.

The CDR3 spans 14 residues. J was trimmed by 2 bases and V by 5 bases; bases with no gene match: 6. CDR1 is SGHVS and CDR2 is FNYEAQ in the germline V gene. The specimen was whole blood. This clonotype was sampled from an adult who was a healthcare worker with PCR-confirmed SARS-CoV-2 infection or an uninfected control (not recorded which). This sequence joins TRBV7-6 and TRBJ2-7, with 7 bases fitting TRBD1. As DNA, the CDR3 is TGTGCCAGCAGCCACGGGACAGCTACCTACGAGCAGTACTTC. Protein: CASSHGTATYEQYF.